The 9 T cell receptor beta chains below come from one sample, sequenced in a study of cytomegalovirus exposure and HLA in healthy donors (dated by TCRdb to about 2017). Receptors were amplified or captured by the immunoSEQ multiplex PCR assay. The multiplex PCR relied on a mix of 60 forward primers for TCR Vbeta segments and 13 reverse primers for TCR Jbeta segments. The source is immuneACCESS, and TCRdb retained only in-frame sequences with V and J called. Part of the clones is not carried over; for the studies checked, unresolved V genes explain less than half of this, and the remainder is unexplained. Counted in this sample were around 140,000 clones; approximately 74% of them appeared once. The ten top clones hold 7.3% of the sample. Sample: PBMCs. The receptors were gathered from a male donor in good health and CMV-seronegative.

This clone was observed a few times. V gene TRBV7-2 combines with J gene TRBJ1-5, with 9 nucleotides matching TRBD1. The length of the CDR3 is 15 residues. V lost 5 bases, J lost 1 base, and 3 bases stayed unmatched. The germline V gene encodes CDR1 SGHTA and CDR2 FQGNSA. In DNA, the CDR3 is TGTGCCAGCAGCGCCGGGACAGGGAGCAATCAGCCCCAGCATTTT. This sequence encodes CASSAGTGSNQPQHF.

The V call is TRBV5-4, the J call TRBJ2-5, with 10 bases lining up with TRBD2. CDR1 SGHNT and CDR2 YYREEE come from the germline V gene (reference sequence). There are 16 residues in the CDR3. Trimming removed 0 bases from V and 2 bases from J; junction bases left unmatched: 4. As DNA, the CDR3 is TGTGCCAGCAGCTTGGGTGGGACTAGCGTACAAGAGACCCAGTACTTC. Translating gives CASSLGGTSVQETQYF.

This clone has more than one count but fewer than ten. The chain carries TRBV5-8 and TRBJ2-7; tentatively, D is TRBD1 (5 bases). Trimming shortened V by 2 bases and J by 7 bases, and 13 bases separated the two germline ends. This CDR3 has 13 amino acids. CDR1 is SGHTS, CDR2 YDEGEE, per germline. The CDR3 is CASSFSRVKEQYF. CDR3 DNA: TGTGCCAGCAGCTTTAGCAGGGTCAAGGAGCAGTACTTC.

The chain couples TRBV6-1 to TRBJ1-6; tentative D call: TRBD1 (5 bases). The V and J ends lost 7 bases and 7 bases respectively, with 14 bases between them. This CDR3 contains 14 residues. Per germline, CDR1 MNHNS and CDR2 SASEGT. The CDR3 DNA follows: TGTGCCAGCACAGCTTCTCGGGGGAATTCACCCCTCCACTTT. Amino acids: CASTASRGNSPLHF.

This clone was counted a single time. CDR3 region: CASSVTGQVSAEQYF. CDR3 sequence (DNA): TGTGCCAGCAGCGTGACTGGACAGGTGTCGGCCGAGCAGTACTTC. This chain connects TRBV9 to TRBJ2-7, with 7 bases fitting TRBD1. This CDR3 is 15 amino acids long. After removal of 2 bases from V and 6 bases from J, the junction contained 11 bases not matched to a gene. CDR1 and CDR2 from the germline V gene are SGDLS and YYNGEE.

The genes are TRBV5-1 and TRBJ2-7; 9 bases agree with TRBD2. Germline V gene sequence: CDR1 SGHRS, CDR2 YFSETQ. The CDR3 is 14 residues long. V was clipped by 7 bases and J by 6 bases; unmatched bases: 11. The CDR3 DNA sequence: TGCGCCAGCGCCGAACCGGGACTAGCTCTCGAGCAGTACTTC. This sequence encodes CASAEPGLALEQYF.

In this sample, this clone turned up a few times. V and J are TRBV7-3 and TRBJ2-3; 9 bases line up with TRBD2. The CDR3 is 15 amino acids. Germline trimming cut 1 base from V and 4 bases from J; bases unmatched to any gene: 3. Per germline, CDR1 SGHTA and CDR2 FQGTGA. The CDR3: CASSLNGGGADTQYF. The CDR3 nucleotides are TGTGCCAGCAGCTTAAATGGCGGGGGGGCAGATACGCAGTATTTT.

The J gene is TRBJ2-1, the V gene TRBV6-5; 12 positions match TRBD2. The V gene's germline CDR1 is MNHEY and CDR2 SVGAGI. The CDR3 extends over 15 amino acids. The ends lost 6 bases at V and 7 bases at J; junction bases unmatched: 7. The CDR3, as DNA: TGTGCCAGCAGGTCTCCTAGCGGGAGGGGGAATGAGCAGTTCTTC. This codes for CASRSPSGRGNEQFF.

The chain links TRBV6-6 to TRBJ1-1; D perhaps matches TRBD1 (5 bases). The CDR3 loop spans 14 amino acids. CDR1 MNHNY and CDR2 SVGAGI come from the germline V gene (reference sequence). V was trimmed by 5 bases and J by 6 bases, leaving 16 bases between them. This chain's CDR3 is CASSTPRGSAEAFF. The CDR3 DNA reads as TGTGCCAGCAGTACCCCCCGGGGGTCGGCTGAAGCTTTCTTT.